This T cell receptor (beta chain) was identified during a study of blood T cells in healthy people across ages. Overall study results and limits: Comparison with aged donors showed that long-lived donors had more naive CD4+ cells and higher diversity.

This clonotype has a handful of counts. Antigen: not known. Germline loops: CDR1 KGHDR, CDR2 SFDVKD. V gave up 3 bases and J gave up 1 base, with 14 bases separating them. The CDR3 consists of 16 residues. A second PCR of 7 to 11 cycles used a sample-barcoded 5' primer and a J-beta primer mix. TCRdb itself ran the 5' RACE reads through MiXCR, one entry per CDR3 protein. Found here are about 1,400,000 distinct CDR3 sequences, approximately 63% of them singletons; the top ten hold roughly 6.3%. Sequencing was done on a sample of blood. The receptor was isolated from a man in his late teens or twenties in good health. The genes are TRBV24-1 and TRBJ2-5; D possibly corresponds to TRBD1 (6 bases). CDR3: CATSDGATGFQETQYF. Here the CDR3 DNA reads TGTGCCACCAGTGATGGGGCGACAGGTTTCCAAGAGACCCAGTACTTC.